Each of the 12 T cell receptor beta chains below was sequenced from the same sample in a study of T cell responses to AZD1222 COVID-19 vaccine. Clones were sequenced by immunoSEQ multiplex PCR, and TCRdb holds only the in-frame ones, with some missing. The sample includes around 130,000 clones, 89% of them seen just once. Sequenced here: peripheral blood, sampled 28 days after the second AZD1222 dose. These receptors were taken from an adult who received the AZD1222 COVID-19 vaccine.

The chain carries TRBV7-8 and TRBJ1-3, with a possible D match to TRBD1 (6 bases). Germline V gene sequence: CDR1 SGHVS, CDR2 FQNEAQ. Trimming removed 1 base from V and 4 bases from J, with 14 bases in between. CDR3 length equals 16 residues. Here the CDR3 reads CASSLVAQGGGNTIYF. The CDR3 nucleotides read TGTGCCAGCAGCTTAGTCGCACAGGGAGGAGGAAACACCATATATTTT.

The V and J genes are TRBV4-2 and TRBJ2-6; unclear D gene. From germline, CDR1 is LGHNA and CDR2 YNFKEQ. The CDR3 totals 16 residues. Trimming left V 0 bases short and J 0 bases short, with 6 bases between. The CDR3 reads CASSQETTSGANVLTF. In DNA form, the CDR3 reads TGTGCCAGCAGCCAAGAAACAACCTCTGGGGCCAACGTCCTGACTTTC.

This sequence joins TRBV28 and TRBJ1-1, with unresolved D. V gave up 2 bases and J gave up 1 base, with 8 bases separating them. This CDR3 has 14 amino acids. Germline CDR1 is MDHEN and CDR2 is SYDVKM. CDR3 coding DNA: TGTGCCAGCAGTTTAAGCCACTCGAACACTGAAGCTTTCTTT. Amino acids: CASSLSHSNTEAFF. The whole variable domain, filled in from reference TRBV28 and TRBJ1-1, reads DVKVTQSSRYLVKRTGEKVFLECVQDMDHENMFWYRQDPGLGLRLIYFSYDVKMKEKGDIPEGYSVSREKKERFSLILESASTNQTSMYLCASSLSHSNTEAFFGQGTRLTVV.

The V call is TRBV19, the J call TRBJ1-1, with D perhaps matching TRBD1 (5 bases). Looked up from germline, CDR1 is LNHDA and CDR2 is SQIVND (reference sequence). The CDR3 runs 15 residues. The V end was cut by 5 bases, the J end by 5 bases, with 18 bases between. In DNA, the CDR3 is TGTGCCAGTAGTGTTTCCGGGACCTCGAAGACTGAAGCTTTCTTT. Protein: CASSVSGTSKTEAFF.

The V call is TRBV6-4, the J call TRBJ2-7, with 9 nucleotides matching TRBD1. J gave up 0 bases and V 6 bases, and 6 bases lay outside the gene matches. The CDR3 spans 15 residues. Germline V lookup: CDR1 MRHNA, CDR2 SNTAGT. The CDR3 loop is CASREGQGSSYEQYF. In DNA, the CDR3 is TGTGCCAGCAGGGAGGGACAGGGTAGCTCCTACGAGCAGTACTTC.

The chain couples TRBV18 to TRBJ2-2; TRBD2 matches at 7 bases. V shed 3 bases and J 0 bases; nucleotides not matched to a gene: 4. The length of the CDR3 is 16 residues. Germline V gene lookup returns CDR1 KGHSH and CDR2 LQKENI. CDR3 loop: CASSPLRGANTGELFF. The CDR3 nucleotides are TGTGCCAGCTCACCCTTACGGGGGGCGAACACCGGGGAGCTGTTTTTT.

V is TRBV4-3 and J is TRBJ2-7, with 8 bases lining up with TRBD2. The junction had 5 bases not matched to a gene; V was cut back by 4 bases and J by 3 bases. The CDR3 extends over 14 amino acids. The germline gives CDR1 LGHNA, CDR2 YSLEER. This CDR3 reads CASSPRAGVYEQYF. The CDR3 coding sequence is TGCGCCAGCAGCCCTAGAGCGGGGGTCTACGAGCAGTACTTC.

The chain employs TRBV30 and TRBJ1-1; 9 positions match TRBD1. Germline-derived CDR1 and CDR2 are GTSNPN and SVGIG (reference sequence). CDR3 size: 15 residues. V shed 1 base, J shed 6 bases, and the junction held 9 bases outside the gene matches. This CDR3 is CAWSGGTGTRAEAFF. For the CDR3, the DNA is TGTGCCTGGAGTGGGGGGACAGGGACAAGGGCTGAAGCTTTCTTT.

This chain links TRBV5-6 with TRBJ1-2; no firm D call. CDR3 length equals 14 residues. Germline values: CDR1 SGHDT, CDR2 YYEEEE. Trimming removed 3 bases from V and 3 bases from J, with 12 bases in between. CDR3 region: CASSSGSRYYGYTF. The CDR3 bases are TGTGCCAGCAGCTCCGGAAGCCGGTACTATGGCTACACCTTC. Variable domain in full (rest from reference TRBV5-6 and TRBJ1-2): DAGVTQSPTHLIKTRGQQVTLRCSPKSGHDTVSWYQQALGQGPQFIFQYYEEEERQRGNFPDRFSGHQFPNYSSELNVNALLLGDSALYLCASSSGSRYYGYTFGSGTRLTVV.

The chain recombines TRBV29-1 with TRBJ1-1; 11 nucleotides agree with TRBD1. Germline values: CDR1 SQVTM, CDR2 ANQGSEA. The CDR3 spans 14 residues. The J segment lost 5 bases and the V segment lost 5 bases, leaving 7 bases of the junction unmatched. The CDR3, as DNA: TGCAGCGTTCTGAGGGACAGGGGGGGGACTGAAGCTTTCTTT. Its translation: CSVLRDRGGTEAFF.

This clone came up a few times. The chain employs TRBV4-2 and TRBJ2-1; D uncertain. The CDR3 spans 15 residues. Germline values: CDR1 LGHNA, CDR2 YNFKEQ. With 1 base removed from V and 4 bases from J, the gap between germline ends came to 11 bases. CDR3 sequence (DNA): TGTGCCAGCAGCCAAGGTGGGGAACCTTACAATGAGCAGTTCTTC. It encodes CASSQGGEPYNEQFF.

The chain is built from TRBV10-1 and TRBJ1-3; a possible D gene is TRBD1 (5 bases). This CDR3 is 15 amino acids long. Per the germline V gene, CDR1 is WNHNN and CDR2 is SYGVQD (reference sequence). Trimming pared 2 bases from V and 4 bases from J, leaving 12 bases between. CDR3 sequence (DNA): TGCGCCAGCAGTGAGAGTACGGGACCGGGAAACACCATATATTTT. The encoded protein is CASSESTGPGNTIYF.